This is a list of T cell receptor beta chains from one sample in a study of T cells in localized non-small cell lung cancer. TCRdb's table, derived via immunoSEQ multiplex PCR, lists solely in-frame clones and lacks some. The data contain approximately 890 clones, about 23% of them seen just once; the ten biggest clones take up around 22%. The specimen comprised normal lung tissue next to the tumor, sampled before any cancer treatment. Receptors originate from a female donor of 60 years or more with stage I lung adenocarcinoma. Each CDR3 is given without its conserved first and last residue. The D gene is left open where the match is weak.

v_call,d_call,cdr3_aa
TRBV4-1,TRBD1,ASSPVSGGTGGNEQF
TRBV6-8,TRBD1,ASTGQGGEQY
TRBV11-3,TRBD1,ASSSGTEQETQY
TRBV6-8,NA,ASSTAEPQKLF
TRBV15,NA,ATSRETERTDTQY
TRBV11-3,TRBD1,ASSSRRTGEGYT
TRBV14,NA,ASSQRTFRGLAEAF
TRBV30,NA,AWSVNTGELF
TRBV6-8,TRBD1,ASSYRDRGMAEAF
TRBV11-3,TRBD1,ASSFYGTGDGQPQH
TRBV29-1,TRBD1,SVESPDRESYNEQF
TRBV11-3,NA,ASSHWGESYEQY
TRBV9,NA,ASSVAPFLNTEAF
TRBV15,NA,ATSRGQVHKNIQY
TRBV5-1,TRBD2,ASSLSGTSGYNEQF
TRBV14,NA,ASSQVGNSATYGYT
TRBV6-8,NA,AISAGVGTDTQY
TRBV11-3,NA,ASSPGQGDYGYT
TRBV15,NA,ATSRDRGTQPYNEQF
TRBV9,NA,ASSVNMNTEAF
TRBV29-1,NA,SVEDTVSKTQY
TRBV28,NA,ASSPYREDSPLH
TRBV4-1,NA,ASSQVMGPQETQY
TRBV25-1,NA,ASSPSYSYEQY
TRBV11-3,NA,ASSPETDLNTEAF
TRBV5-1,TRBD1,ASSFRQGNSEAF
TRBV9,NA,ASSSGEDEQY
TRBV11-3,TRBD2,ASSLYTGTSDEQY
TRBV11-3,NA,ASSLLGEPNTEAF
TRBV11-3,NA,ASSPDTSTDTQY
TRBV28,NA,ASSFLGGNQPQH
TRBV9,TRBD2,ASRESGRGTGELF
TRBV18,NA,ASSQIQGGHEQF
TRBV11-3,NA,ASSLWGRENTGELF
TRBV19,NA,ASKKGTGSYEQY
TRBV28,NA,ASIPGDGNTIY
TRBV12-5,TRBD1,AIRTGGTEAF
TRBV11-3,NA,ASSLETDATYEQY
TRBV2,NA,AGTWDSGETQY
TRBV9,NA,ASSTGEDEQY
TRBV9,NA,ASSAFSTGSGNTIY
TRBV4-1,NA,ASSQRQGTDTQY
TRBV9,NA,ASSVDPLPSDEQF
TRBV2,NA,ASSEAPVELF
TRBV18,NA,ASSRKEDSPLH
TRBV30,NA,AWSVPPSSGNTIY
TRBV2,NA,ASIRGQVTDTQY
TRBV9,TRBD2,ASSDPGLAINTGELF
TRBV10-2,TRBD2,ASRAGTSGRALSNEQF
TRBV15,TRBD2,ATSRDSRASGTEQF